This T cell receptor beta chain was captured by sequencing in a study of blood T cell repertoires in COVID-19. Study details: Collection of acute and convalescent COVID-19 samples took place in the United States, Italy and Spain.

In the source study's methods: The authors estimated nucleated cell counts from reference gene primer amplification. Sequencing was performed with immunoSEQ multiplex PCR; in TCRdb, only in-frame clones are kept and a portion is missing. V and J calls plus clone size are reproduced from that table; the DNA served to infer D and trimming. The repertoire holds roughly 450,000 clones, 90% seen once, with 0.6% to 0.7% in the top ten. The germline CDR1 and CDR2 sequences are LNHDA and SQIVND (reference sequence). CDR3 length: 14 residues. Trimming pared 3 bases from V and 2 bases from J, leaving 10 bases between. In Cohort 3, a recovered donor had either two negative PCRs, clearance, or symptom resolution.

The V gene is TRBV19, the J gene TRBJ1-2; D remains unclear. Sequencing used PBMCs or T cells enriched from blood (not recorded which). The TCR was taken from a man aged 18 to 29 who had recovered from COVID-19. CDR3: CASSISLENYGYTF. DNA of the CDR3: TGTGCCAGTAGTATTAGCTTGGAAAACTATGGCTACACCTTC.